These 18 T cell receptor beta chains were sequenced from one sample in a study of blood T cell repertoires in COVID-19. Clones were sequenced by immunoSEQ multiplex PCR, and TCRdb holds only the in-frame ones, with some missing. The sample has approximately 440,000 clones, roughly 87% seen once. The source material was PBMCs or T cells enriched from blood (not recorded which). All receptors come from a young man who had recovered from COVID-19.

The chain carries TRBV30 and TRBJ2-2, with D possibly matching TRBD2 (5 bases). This CDR3 comprises 15 residues. CDR1 is GTSNPN, CDR2 SVGIG, per germline (reference sequence). Trimming removed 0 bases at V and 0 bases at J, with 8 bases between. CDR3 nucleotides: TGTGCCTGGAGTGTACGAGGGACGAACACCGGGGAGCTGTTTTTT. Amino acid sequence: CAWSVRGTNTGELFF.

The V call is TRBV5-1, the J call TRBJ2-5, with 10 bases identical to TRBD2. With V trimmed by 4 bases and J by 4 bases, 10 bases remained unmatched. Germline values: CDR1 SGHRS, CDR2 YFSETQ. The CDR3 runs to 16 residues. The CDR3 sequence: CASSEAGTSVPETQYF. The CDR3 DNA sequence: TGCGCCAGCAGCGAAGCCGGGACTAGCGTCCCAGAGACCCAGTACTTC.

The chain joins TRBV6-5 to TRBJ1-6, with TRBD1 identical over 9 bases. CDR1 MNHEY and CDR2 SVGAGI come from the germline V gene. This CDR3 region has 14 residues. The ends lost 6 bases at V and 8 bases at J; junction bases unmatched: 5. For the CDR3, the DNA is TGTGCCAGCAGCCTCCGGGACAGGGATTCACCCCTCCACTTT. Translated, it gives CASSLRDRDSPLHF.

This rearrangement joins TRBV27 to TRBJ2-7; 10 bases are shared with TRBD1. Germline lookup yields CDR1 MNHEY and CDR2 SMNVEV (reference sequence). The CDR3 is made up of 15 amino acids. The trim removed 4 bases at V and 4 bases at J, leaving 7 bases unmatched. CDR3 DNA sequence: TGTGCCAGCAGTTCACGGGACAGGGGAGTGTACGAGCAGTACTTC. It translates to CASSSRDRGVYEQYF.

This chain links TRBV9 with TRBJ2-2; TRBD2 is a possible D gene (6 bases). The CDR3 is 13 amino acids. CDR1 is SGDLS and CDR2 is YYNGEE in the germline V gene. Trimming took off 0 bases at V and 8 bases at J, with 8 bases between the two ends. Written as DNA, the CDR3 is TGTGCCAGCAGCGTAGCGGGAGAGGGGGAGCTGTTTTTT. Translation: CASSVAGEGELFF. Drawing the rest from reference TRBV9 and TRBJ2-2, the complete variable domain is DSGVTQTPKHLITATGQRVTLRCSPRSGDLSVYWYQQSLDQGLQFLIQYYNGEERAKGNILERFSAQQFPDLHSELNLSSLELGDSALYFCASSVAGEGELFFGEGSRLTVL.

The chain is built from TRBV7-9 and TRBJ1-2, with 9 bases fitting TRBD1. Germline V gene sequence: CDR1 SEHNR, CDR2 FQNEAQ (reference sequence). Germline trimming cut 0 bases from V and 2 bases from J; bases unmatched to any gene: 7. The CDR3 length is 17 residues. The CDR3 region is CASSLAGTGRTNYGYTF. DNA for the CDR3: TGTGCCAGCAGCTTAGCCGGGACAGGGCGGACGAACTATGGCTACACCTTC.

The chain employs TRBV5-4 and TRBJ1-6; D is undetermined. CDR3 length: 17 amino acids. The germline V and J ends were trimmed by 0 bases and 0 bases, with 10 bases remaining between them. Germline V gene sequence: CDR1 SGHNT, CDR2 YYREEE (reference sequence). Here the CDR3 DNA reads TGTGCCAGCAGCTTGGACCTTAGCAGCTCCTATAATTCACCCCTCCACTTT. Its protein is CASSLDLSSSYNSPLHF.

CDR3 sequence reads: CASSLGLGNNEQFF. The CDR3 DNA sequence: TGTGCCAGCAGCTTAGGACTAGGGAACAATGAGCAGTTCTTC. The chain combines TRBV11-3 with TRBJ2-1; possibly TRBD2 for D (6 bases). Germline V gene data show CDR1 as SGHNT and CDR2 as YENEEA. Trimming took off 1 base at V and 5 bases at J, with 9 bases between the two ends. There are 14 residues in the CDR3.

The chain joins TRBV18 to TRBJ1-2; TRBD1 matches 7 bases. This CDR3 region has 14 residues. CDR1 and CDR2 (germline): KGHSH, LQKENI. V dropped 2 bases and J dropped 11; count of bases not matched to a gene: 11. The CDR3 DNA reads as TGTGCCAGCTCACCATTTACAGGGGAGAGTAGTTACACCTTC. It is translated as CASSPFTGESSYTF.

The rearrangement links TRBV6-2 or TRBV6-3 to TRBJ1-5; D uncertain. Per germline, CDR1 MNHEY and CDR2 SVGEGT. The CDR3 covers 12 residues. Trimming removed 3 bases at V and 6 bases at J, with 6 bases between. The DNA of the CDR3 is TGTGCCAGCAGTTATGGGAGTCAGCCCCAGCATTTT. Protein sequence: CASSYGSQPQHF.

The rearrangement uses TRBV5-6 and TRBJ2-2; 7 bases fit TRBD2. Germline V gene data show CDR1 as SGHDT and CDR2 as YYEEEE. Trimming cost V 4 bases and J 0 bases; bases outside gene matches: 6. The CDR3 runs 16 residues. CDR3 region: CASSRLAGANTGELFF. CDR3 coding DNA: TGTGCCAGCAGCCGTCTCGCGGGGGCGAACACCGGGGAGCTGTTTTTT.

The chain links TRBV5-6 to TRBJ2-1, with 10 bases matching TRBD2. V trimming: 3 bases; J trimming: 8 bases; junction bases outside the gene matches: 8. Per germline, CDR1 SGHDT and CDR2 YYEEEE. The CDR3 spans 15 residues. In DNA, the CDR3 is TGTGCCAGCAGCTCCTCTAGCGGGAGTGTCTATGAGCAGTTCTTC. Encoded protein: CASSSSSGSVYEQFF.

This clone was observed once. The rearrangement joins TRBV7-2 to TRBJ1-1; 9 bases align to TRBD1. Germline V lookup: CDR1 SGHTA, CDR2 FQGNSA. This CDR3 is 15 amino acids long. J lost 4 bases, V lost 7 bases, and 10 bases had no gene match. The CDR3 protein is CASTEQGARVTEAFF. As DNA, the CDR3 is TGTGCCAGCACCGAACAGGGGGCGCGGGTCACTGAAGCTTTCTTT.

This clone was seen a single time. The J gene is TRBJ2-1, the V gene TRBV7-3; D is perhaps TRBD1 (6 bases). Trimming shortened V by 6 bases and J by 10 bases, and 10 bases separated the two germline ends. CDR1 and CDR2 from the germline V gene are SGHTA and FQGTGA. The CDR3 runs 11 residues. CDR3 loop: CASRIDREQFF. DNA for the CDR3: TGTGCCAGCAGGATCGACAGGGAGCAGTTCTTC.

V gene TRBV11-3 combines with J gene TRBJ1-2; 10 bases map to TRBD1. This CDR3 is built from 16 residues. With V trimmed by 5 bases and J by 5 bases, 11 bases remained unmatched. CDR1 is SGHNT and CDR2 is YENEEA in the germline V gene. CDR3 nucleotides: TGTGCCAGCAGCCCCCCCTCGACAGGGGGCAGATATGGCTACACCTTC. Translating gives CASSPPSTGGRYGYTF.

The chain employs TRBV19 and TRBJ2-1; the match to TRBD2 covers 11 bases. The length of the CDR3 is 15 residues. Germline assignment: CDR1 LNHDA and CDR2 SQIVND (reference sequence). V shed 4 bases and J 3 bases; nucleotides not matched to a gene: 2. CDR3 bases: TGTGCCAGTAGTAAAGGACTAGCGGGCTACAATGAGCAGTTCTTC. Residues: CASSKGLAGYNEQFF.

This chain joins TRBV6-5 and TRBJ1-2; D may be TRBD1 (6 bases). CDR1 is MNHEY, CDR2 SVGAGI, per germline. The CDR3 contains 14 residues. With 5 bases removed from V and 8 bases from J, the gap between germline ends came to 18 bases. The CDR3 is CASSRNQGMGGYTF. The CDR3, as DNA: TGTGCCAGCAGTAGAAACCAGGGGATGGGGGGCTACACCTTC.

J is TRBJ1-2 and V is TRBV24-1; no reliable D call. The CDR3 consists of 16 residues. CDR1 KGHDR and CDR2 SFDVKD come from the germline V gene. V lost 3 bases, J lost 4 bases, and 17 bases lay in between. The CDR3 coding sequence is TGTGCCACCAGTGATCAAATCACCCCGGGTCTCTATGGCTACACCTTC. It yields the protein CATSDQITPGLYGYTF.